This TCR beta chain was captured in a study of T cells after yellow fever vaccination. Details on this clonotype: Antigen: not known.

The CDR3 runs to 15 residues. Trimming removed 5 bases at V and 4 bases at J, with 15 bases between. Per the germline V gene, CDR1 is SGHVS and CDR2 is FQNEAQ. TCR cDNA was made by 5'RACE template switching, adding a universal primer site and UMIs. TCRdb analysed the 5' RACE reads with MiXCR anew, one entry per CDR3 protein. The repertoire includes around 230,000 distinct CDR3 sequences, more than 6.5% of them detected once, and 1.1% sits in the top ten. General observations from the study: Of the clonotypes, a small share occurred in both CD4 and CD8 compartments.

The sequences come from CD4+ T cells sorted from PBMCs, collected on the day of the yellow fever booster vaccination. The TCR sequence derives from a man aged 25-45 years who received the YFV17D yellow fever vaccine. The chain combines TRBV7-8 with TRBJ2-1; a possible D gene is TRBD2 (5 bases). The CDR3 DNA sequence: TGTGCCAGCAGCCAACGACGAGCGGCTTACAATGAGCAGTTCTTC. This translates into CASSQRRAAYNEQFF. Supplemented by reference TRBV7-8 and TRBJ2-1, the full variable domain reads GAGVSQSPRYKVAKRGQDVALRCDPISGHVSLFWYQQALGQGPEFLTYFQNEAQLDKSGLPSDRFFAERPEGSVSTLKIQRTQQEDSAVYLCASSQRRAAYNEQFFGPGTRLTVL.